This TCR beta chain appears in the sequencing data of a study of OX40 agonist ivuxolimab in advanced cancers. For the study in its entirety: Ivuxolimab was a fully human IgG2 agonistic monoclonal antibody targeting the costimulatory receptor OX40 (CD134). Intravenous ivuxolimab was administered to patients every 2 weeks at six dose levels: 0.01, 0.1, 0.3, 1.5, 3 and 10 mg/kg. Prior anti-PD-1, anti-PD-L1 or anti-CTLA-4 therapy was permitted, and about 40% of dose-escalation patients had received checkpoint inhibitors. The paper covers the monotherapy dose-escalation part of the phase I ivuxolimab trial, which included N of about 50 patients. Of the approximately 54 patients in dose escalation, 19 had hepatocellular carcinoma, some 15 had melanoma, 9 had renal cell carcinoma and 9 had head and neck cancer. Partial responses occurred in three dose-escalation patients: two with cutaneous melanoma and one with hepatocellular carcinoma. In the dose-escalation cohort, 70% to 85% of patients were male, and the mean age was approximately 60 years, with a range of about 23 to 85. The point of sequencing TCRbeta in the periphery was to test whether ivuxolimab changed TCR sequence diversity and drove clonal T-cell expansion.

The CDR3 runs 16 amino acids, cysteine and phenylalanine included. Only the CDR3 part of the read is kept: 48 bases, read in frame from the first base. V and J lose 2 bases and 2 bases, and a span of 12 bases separates them. CDR1 and CDR2 are drawn from the germline V gene: SGHTA, FQGNSA. Genomic DNA was extracted from sorted cells for sequencing of the TCRbeta CDR3 region. TCRbeta CDR3 regions were sequenced using the immunoSEQ Assay. Sourced from immuneACCESS, this table was stored by TCRdb with only in-frame sequences that have V and J called. A share of the clones is absent; for the studies checked, an unresolved V gene accounts for under half, and the remainder has no known explanation. This sample has tens of thousands of clones in its table, and around 86% of those were observed once. The top ten hold approximately 0.99% of the sample. This clone was seen a single time. No antigen is known for it. No base quality values were provided; no much bigger clone lies one nucleotide off.

The trial excluded patients who had a history of autoimmune disease or who were on systemic immunosuppression. In every dose cohort, peripheral blood was drawn for TCR sequencing at baseline, cycle 4 day 1, and cycle 7 day 1. Samples were obtained from an open-label, multicenter, first-in-human phase I dose-escalation trial of ivuxolimab. Adults with locally advanced or metastatic melanoma, renal cell carcinoma, hepatocellular carcinoma or head and neck squamous cell carcinoma were enrolled in the trial. Before TCR sequencing, CD4+ and CD8+ T cells were separately sorted from peripheral blood. Summary of the overall study and its limitations: At doses from 0.1 to 3.0 mg/kg, clonal expansion was seen in both CD4+ and CD8+ blood T cells between baseline and week 6. Low levels of normalized T-cell clonal expansion were also seen in some nonresponding patients. In the 0.1-3.0 mg/kg groups, partial responders had among the lowest normalized peripheral clonal expansion, particularly in CD8+ T cells. After ivuxolimab, CD8+ T cells had more expanded clones than CD4+ T cells on average. The antigen specificity of the peripheral T cells that underwent clonal expansion was not determined.

The sequence is built from TRBV7-2 and TRBJ2-2, with TRBD1 as a weak D call on 5 bases. The source was CD4+ or CD8+ T cells sorted from blood, collected in a trial of the OX40 agonist ivuxolimab. The receptor was derived from an adult with an advanced solid tumor such as melanoma, head and neck, liver or kidney cancer. The DNA sequence follows: TGTGCCAGCAGCTTAAAACCCAGGACAAACACCGGGGAGCTGTTTTTT. The translation is CASSLKPRTNTGELFF.